One sample yielded the 18 T cell receptor beta chains listed below, sequenced in a study of blood T cell repertoires in COVID-19. Assay used: immunoSEQ multiplex PCR; TCRdb lists only in-frame clones, some missing. The table shows roughly 200,000 clones, with 65% to 85% occurring only once. Sequences were obtained from peripheral blood. These receptors were collected from a woman aged 40 to 50 with COVID-19, enrolled during active disease.

This rearrangement joins TRBV11-2 to TRBJ2-7; D unresolved. Germline assignment: CDR1 SGHAT and CDR2 FQNNGV. The CDR3 has 11 amino acids. Deletions cut 6 bases from V and 3 bases from J, with 6 bases between. CDR3 sequence reads: CASRLYYEQYF. The CDR3 region has the DNA TGTGCCAGCAGGTTATACTACGAGCAGTACTTC.

This clone was detected only once. The chain links TRBV27 to TRBJ2-5, with D perhaps TRBD2 (6 bases). Germline assignment: CDR1 MNHEY and CDR2 SMNVEV (reference sequence). V was cut by 5 bases and J by 7 bases, with 17 bases left in between. There are 14 residues in the CDR3. CDR3 sequence (DNA): TGTGCCAGCAGTCAACCGGGACTGTGGGGGACCCAGTACTTC. Protein: CASSQPGLWGTQYF.

A note on this clone: Sequence at one end of the junction differs from germline and may be a read error. This chain uses TRBV11-1 with TRBJ2-7; TRBD1 aligns across 7 bases. From germline, CDR1 is SGHAT and CDR2 FQDESV (reference sequence). The CDR3 runs to 13 residues. The CDR3 bases are TGTACCAGCAGCAAGGGACAGAGCTACGAGCAGTACTTC. This codes for CTSSKGQSYEQYF.

J is TRBJ2-2 and V is TRBV6-5; 9 bases agree with TRBD2. The germline CDR1 and CDR2 sequences are MNHEY and SVGAGI. V lost 6 bases to trimming and J lost 7 bases; unmatched junction nucleotides: 6. The CDR3 runs to 14 residues. The CDR3 loop is CASRTSGYSGELFF. As DNA, the CDR3 is TGTGCCAGCAGGACTAGCGGATATAGCGGGGAGCTGTTTTTT.

The J gene is TRBJ2-6, the V gene TRBV6-6, with 12 nucleotides matching TRBD1. V lost 11 bases, J lost 3 bases, and 5 bases stayed unmatched. Germline V gene sequence: CDR1 MNHNY, CDR2 SVGAGI (reference sequence). This CDR3 has 15 residues. The CDR3 protein is CAGGTGGSGANVLTF. The CDR3 DNA follows: TGTGCCGGCGGGACAGGGGGCAGTGGGGCCAACGTCCTGACTTTC.

This clone was recorded once. This chain links TRBV19 with TRBJ2-6; 7 positions agree with TRBD1. CDR1 LNHDA and CDR2 SQIVND come from the germline V gene (reference sequence). The CDR3 sequence is 16 residues long. Trimming cost V 5 bases and J 3 bases; bases outside gene matches: 7. CDR3 protein: CASSLLTGVGANVLTF. The DNA for the CDR3 is TGTGCCAGTAGTCTCCTTACAGGGGTTGGGGCCAACGTCCTGACTTTC.

This chain uses TRBV7-8 with TRBJ2-7; D is possibly TRBD2 (5 bases). V dropped 8 bases and J dropped 10 bases, with 21 bases sitting between them. Germline loops: CDR1 SGHVS, CDR2 FQNEAQ. The CDR3 is 13 residues long. The CDR3 coding sequence is TGTGCCAGCCGTCCCCGGGGTAGCGAAGTACAGTACTTC. Translation gives CASRPRGSEVQYF.

This clone was seen only once. The V and J genes are TRBV19 and TRBJ2-7; 15 bases map to TRBD2. V was clipped by 4 bases and J by 5 bases; unmatched bases: 3. The length of the CDR3 is 15 residues. Germline V gene data show CDR1 as LNHDA and CDR2 as SQIVND (reference sequence). CDR3 coding DNA: TGTGCCAGTAGTAAGGGACTAGCGGGAGGCAACGAGCAGTACTTC. As protein: CASSKGLAGGNEQYF.

The rearrangement links TRBV27 to TRBJ1-1; D is undetermined. Trimming stripped 6 bases from V and 0 bases from J, with 11 bases between. The germline V gene has CDR1 MNHEY and CDR2 SMNVEV (reference sequence). The CDR3 sequence is 14 residues long. The CDR3 reads CASSAIALNTEAFF. CDR3 DNA: TGTGCCAGCAGCGCGATAGCCCTGAACACTGAAGCTTTCTTT.

The gene calls are TRBV10-3 and TRBJ2-1, with 8 bases fitting TRBD1. Germline lookup yields CDR1 ENHRY and CDR2 SYGVKD. The CDR3 is 13 residues long. J gave up 3 bases and V 9 bases, and 4 bases lay outside the gene matches. This CDR3 reads CAITGTGYNEQFF. The CDR3 nucleotides are TGTGCCATTACCGGGACAGGCTACAATGAGCAGTTCTTC.

This clone was counted a single time. This chain uses TRBV3-1 (or the pseudogene TRBV3-2) with TRBJ1-2, with 7 positions matching TRBD1. The CDR3 is 15 amino acids. The V and J ends lost 6 bases and 3 bases, in that order; junction bases with no gene match: 10. The germline CDR1 and CDR2 sequences are LGHDT and YNNKEL (reference sequence). The CDR3 loop is CASRLTGEKDYGYTF. CDR3 nucleotides: TGTGCCAGCAGGCTAACAGGGGAAAAGGACTATGGCTACACCTTC.

The rearrangement uses TRBV19 and TRBJ2-2; D is uncertain. In germline, CDR1 is LNHDA, CDR2 SQIVND (reference sequence). CDR3 length: 11 amino acids. The V end lost 6 bases, the J end lost 6 bases, and 5 bases lay between the germline ends. The CDR3, as DNA: TGTGCCAGTAGATTATCCGGGGAGCTGTTTTTT. This gives the protein CASRLSGELFF.

The V gene is TRBV27, the J gene TRBJ2-1; 7 bases are a match to TRBD1. From germline, CDR1 is MNHEY and CDR2 SMNVEV (reference sequence). The length of the CDR3 is 15 residues. The V and J ends lost 7 bases and 4 bases, in that order; junction bases with no gene match: 10. The CDR3 is CASKTRDRVYNEQFF. CDR3 DNA sequence: TGTGCCAGCAAGACTCGGGACAGAGTATACAATGAGCAGTTCTTC.

The sample holds a few counts of this clone. The genes are TRBV19 and TRBJ2-1, with 12 bases fitting TRBD2. CDR1 is LNHDA and CDR2 is SQIVND in the germline V gene (reference sequence). CDR3 length: 17 amino acids. V lost 0 bases to trimming and J lost 11 bases; unmatched junction nucleotides: 11. This CDR3 is CASSIELAGGPEGKQFF. CDR3 in DNA: TGTGCCAGTAGTATAGAGCTAGCGGGGGGGCCCGAAGGAAAGCAGTTCTTC.

The rearrangement links TRBV24-1 to TRBJ1-1, with D possibly being TRBD1 (6 bases). The CDR3 runs to 14 residues. The germline V and J ends were trimmed by 3 bases and 10 bases, with 17 bases remaining between them. Germline V CDR1 and CDR2: KGHDR, SFDVKD. The CDR3 nucleotides are TGTGCCACCAGTGATAGCACAGGGTTCGGCCCAGCTTTCTTT. Its translation: CATSDSTGFGPAFF.

The chain carries TRBV5-4 and TRBJ2-2, with 8 positions matching TRBD1. Germline CDR1 SGHNT, CDR2 YYREEE (reference sequence). Trimming removed 4 bases from V and 4 bases from J; junction bases left unmatched: 6. The CDR3 extends over 15 amino acids. This chain's CDR3 is CASSISTGVTGELFF. DNA of the CDR3: TGTGCCAGCAGCATATCGACAGGGGTCACCGGGGAGCTGTTTTTT.

This chain joins TRBV7-2 and TRBJ1-2; D call uncertain. This CDR3 has 13 amino acids. Germline loops: CDR1 SGHTA, CDR2 FQGNSA. V dropped 5 bases and J dropped 5 bases, with 12 bases sitting between them. The CDR3 DNA reads TGTGCCAGCAGCCGCGCGTTCTCGTATGGCTACACCTTC. Translated: CASSRAFSYGYTF.

The CDR3 sequence is CASARQGPYGYTF. The CDR3 bases are TGTGCCAGCGCAAGACAGGGGCCCTATGGCTACACCTTC. The chain is built from TRBV6-5 and TRBJ1-2, with 8 nucleotides matching TRBD1. V lost 8 bases and J lost 4; bases outside the gene matches: 6. Germline CDR1 reads MNHEY; CDR2 reads SVGAGI. The CDR3 runs 13 residues.